These 2 T cell receptor beta chains share one sample of origin, sequenced in a study of blood T cell repertoires in COVID-19. The repertoire was sequenced with immunoSEQ multiplex PCR; TCRdb's copy has only in-frame clones and lacks some. The sample lists over 90,000 clones; around 87% were seen once. Sequenced material: peripheral blood. These receptor sequences come from a human donor in a cohort sampled during active COVID-19.

This clone appeared a few times. The chain employs TRBV9 and TRBJ1-1; D not certain. CDR1 SGDLS and CDR2 YYNGEE come from the germline V gene. This CDR3 is built from 12 residues. V dropped 3 bases and J dropped 1 base, with 4 bases sitting between them. CDR3 loop: CASSAQNTEAFF. CDR3 nucleotide sequence: TGTGCCAGCAGCGCCCAGAACACTGAAGCTTTCTTT.

The chain has TRBV27 and TRBJ1-4; D call uncertain. Germline V gene data show CDR1 as MNHEY and CDR2 as SMNVEV (reference sequence). V gave up 6 bases and J gave up 7 bases, with 9 bases separating them. The CDR3 runs to 12 residues. The CDR3 DNA sequence: TGTGCCAGCAGCCGTAACTTTGAAAAACTGTTTTTT. Protein sequence: CASSRNFEKLFF.